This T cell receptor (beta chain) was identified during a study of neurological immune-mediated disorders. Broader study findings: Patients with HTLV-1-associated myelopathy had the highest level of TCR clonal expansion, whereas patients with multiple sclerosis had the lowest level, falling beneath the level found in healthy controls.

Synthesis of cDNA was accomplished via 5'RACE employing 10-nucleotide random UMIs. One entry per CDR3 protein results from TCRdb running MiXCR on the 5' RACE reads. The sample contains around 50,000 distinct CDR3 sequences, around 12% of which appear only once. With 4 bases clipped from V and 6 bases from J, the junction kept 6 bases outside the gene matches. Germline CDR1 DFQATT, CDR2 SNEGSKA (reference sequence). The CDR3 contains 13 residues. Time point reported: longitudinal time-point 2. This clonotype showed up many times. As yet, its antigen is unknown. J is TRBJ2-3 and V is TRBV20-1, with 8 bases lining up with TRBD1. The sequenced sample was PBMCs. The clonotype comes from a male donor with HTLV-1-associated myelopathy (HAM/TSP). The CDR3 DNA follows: TGCAGTGCTAATATGGACAGGGAGGATACGCAGTATTTT. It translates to CSANMDREDTQYF.